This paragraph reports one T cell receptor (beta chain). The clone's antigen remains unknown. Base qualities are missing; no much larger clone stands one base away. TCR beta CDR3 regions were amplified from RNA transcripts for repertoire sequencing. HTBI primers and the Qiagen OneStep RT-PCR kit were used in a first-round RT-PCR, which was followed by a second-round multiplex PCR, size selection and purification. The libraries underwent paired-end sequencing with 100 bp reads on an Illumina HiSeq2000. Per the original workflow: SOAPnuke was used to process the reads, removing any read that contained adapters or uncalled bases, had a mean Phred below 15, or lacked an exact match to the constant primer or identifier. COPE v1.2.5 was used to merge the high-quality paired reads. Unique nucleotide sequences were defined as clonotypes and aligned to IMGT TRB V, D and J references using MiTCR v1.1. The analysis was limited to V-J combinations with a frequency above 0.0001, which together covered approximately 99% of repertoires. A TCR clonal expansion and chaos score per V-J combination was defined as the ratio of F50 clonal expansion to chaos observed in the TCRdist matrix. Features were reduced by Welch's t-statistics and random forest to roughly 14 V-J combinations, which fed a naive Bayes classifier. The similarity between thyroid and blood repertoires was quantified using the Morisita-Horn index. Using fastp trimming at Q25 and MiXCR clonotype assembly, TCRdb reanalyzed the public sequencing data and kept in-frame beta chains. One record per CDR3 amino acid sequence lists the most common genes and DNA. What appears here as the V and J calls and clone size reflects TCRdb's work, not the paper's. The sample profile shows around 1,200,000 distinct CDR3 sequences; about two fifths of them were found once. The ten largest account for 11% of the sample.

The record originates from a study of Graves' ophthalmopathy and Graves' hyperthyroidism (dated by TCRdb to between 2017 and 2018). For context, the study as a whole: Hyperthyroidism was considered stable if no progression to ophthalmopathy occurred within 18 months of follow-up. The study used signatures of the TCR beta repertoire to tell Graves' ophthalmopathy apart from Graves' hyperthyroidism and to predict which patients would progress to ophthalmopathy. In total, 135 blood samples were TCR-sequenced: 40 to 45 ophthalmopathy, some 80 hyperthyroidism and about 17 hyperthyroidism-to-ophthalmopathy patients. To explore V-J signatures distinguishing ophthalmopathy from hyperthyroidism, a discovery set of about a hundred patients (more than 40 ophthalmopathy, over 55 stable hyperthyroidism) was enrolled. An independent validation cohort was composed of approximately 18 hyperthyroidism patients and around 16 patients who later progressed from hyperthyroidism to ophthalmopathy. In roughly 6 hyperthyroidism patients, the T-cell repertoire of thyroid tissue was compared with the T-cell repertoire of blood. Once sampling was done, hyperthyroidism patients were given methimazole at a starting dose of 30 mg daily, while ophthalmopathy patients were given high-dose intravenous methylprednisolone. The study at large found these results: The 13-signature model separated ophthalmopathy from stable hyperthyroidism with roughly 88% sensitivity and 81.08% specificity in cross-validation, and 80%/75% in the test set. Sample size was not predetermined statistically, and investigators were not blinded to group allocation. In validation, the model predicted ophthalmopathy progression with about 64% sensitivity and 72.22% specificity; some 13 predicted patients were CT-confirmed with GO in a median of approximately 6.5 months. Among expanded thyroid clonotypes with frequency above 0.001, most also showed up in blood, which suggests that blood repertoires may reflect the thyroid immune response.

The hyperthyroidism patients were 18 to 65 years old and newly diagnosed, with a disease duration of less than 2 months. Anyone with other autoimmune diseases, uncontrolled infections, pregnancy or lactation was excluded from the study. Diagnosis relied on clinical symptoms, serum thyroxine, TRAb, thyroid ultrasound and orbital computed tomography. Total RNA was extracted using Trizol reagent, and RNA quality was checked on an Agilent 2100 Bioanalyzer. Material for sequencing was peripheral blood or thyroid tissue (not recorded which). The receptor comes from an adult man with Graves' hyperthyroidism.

The CDR3 loop reads CASSVGRGYTGELFF. The nucleotides read TGTGCCAGCAGCGTAGGCAGGGGGTACACCGGGGAGCTGTTTTTT. In this chain, TRBV9 is recombined with TRBJ2-2; 7 bases in the junction line up with TRBD1. Reading the germline V gene gives CDR1 SGDLS and CDR2 YYNGEE. The CDR3 numbers 15 residues from cysteine through phenylalanine. Of all the DNA, just the CDR3 is kept, 45 bases in frame from base 1. V trim: 0 bases; J trim: 3 bases; unmatched bases: 2.